One sample yielded the 32 T cell receptor beta chains listed below, sequenced in a study of CD8+ T cells in alopecia areata. This sample's treatment: oral pan-JAK inhibitor, 5-10 mg twice daily. Extracted RNA was reverse transcribed, and the resulting cDNA served as sequencing template. Sequencing was performed with immunoSEQ multiplex PCR; in TCRdb, only in-frame clones are kept and a portion is missing. The top ten clones hold more than 10% of a sample with some 120,000 clones, roughly three fifths of them seen once. Source: CD8+ T cells sorted from blood, taken at week 24, from a patient treated with tofacitinib. All receptors come from a human donor with alopecia areata.

This clone was recorded a few times. The V call is TRBV27, the J call TRBJ2-2; no clear D. Trimming stripped 5 bases from V and 0 bases from J, with 1 base between. Germline V gives CDR1 MNHEY, CDR2 SMNVEV (reference sequence). The CDR3 sequence is 12 residues long. The CDR3 here is CASSPNTGELFF. Written as DNA, the CDR3 is TGTGCCAGCAGTCCGAACACCGGGGAGCTGTTTTTT.

V usage is TRBV10-3 and J usage is TRBJ2-7; TRBD2 aligns across 9 bases. V gave up 4 bases and J gave up 6 bases; unmatched junction bases: 1. Germline V gene data show CDR1 as ENHRY and CDR2 as SYGVKD. This CDR3 contains 12 residues. CDR3 DNA sequence: TGTGCCATCAGTGGACTAGCGGTCGAGCAGTACTTC. Translating it yields CAISGLAVEQYF.

The chain employs TRBV19 and TRBJ2-7; 8 bases fit TRBD1. J was trimmed by 6 bases and V by 7 bases; bases with no gene match: 8. CDR3 length equals 13 residues. Per the germline V gene, CDR1 is LNHDA and CDR2 is SQIVND (reference sequence). The CDR3 is CASNTRQGLEQYF. The CDR3 region has the DNA TGTGCCAGTAACACAAGACAGGGGCTCGAGCAGTACTTC.

The J gene is TRBJ2-3, the V gene TRBV29-1; the D is unclear. Looked up from germline, CDR1 is SQVTM and CDR2 is ANQGSEA. CDR3 length: 15 amino acids. Between the trimmed V and J ends, which lost 5 bases and 1 base, there was a span of 16 bases. CDR3 protein: CSVLGFDTRTDTQYF. The CDR3 region has the DNA TGCAGCGTTTTGGGGTTTGACACTCGCACAGATACGCAGTATTTT.

This clone has just a few counts. The chain joins TRBV27 to TRBJ2-1, with 7 bases lining up with TRBD1. V dropped 0 bases and J dropped 7; count of bases not matched to a gene: 3. This CDR3 has 14 residues. Germline V gene data show CDR1 as MNHEY and CDR2 as SMNVEV (reference sequence). The CDR3 DNA is TGTGCCAGCAGTTTATCGACAGGGCCGAATGAGCAGTTCTTC. This translates into CASSLSTGPNEQFF.

The V call is TRBV18, the J call TRBJ2-7; D uncertain. Trimming shortened V by 5 bases and J by 4 bases, and 9 bases separated the two germline ends. CDR1 is KGHSH, CDR2 LQKENI, per germline. The CDR3 has 12 amino acids. The CDR3 DNA sequence: TGTGCCAGCTCATCGGTTGGGTACGAGCAGTACTTC. Translation: CASSSVGYEQYF.

This clone occurred a few times. The V call is TRBV5-6, the J call TRBJ2-4, with D possibly called TRBD1 or TRBD2 (5 bases each). In germline, CDR1 is SGHDT, CDR2 YYEEEE. The CDR3 has 12 residues. V shed 2 bases and J shed 8 bases, with 8 bases lying between them. DNA for the CDR3: TGTGCCAGCAGCTTAGGGGAGCACATTCAGTACTTC. This translates into CASSLGEHIQYF.

The chain recombines TRBV29-1 with TRBJ1-2; 8 bases fit TRBD1. The ends lost 0 bases at V and 6 bases at J; junction bases unmatched: 12. This CDR3 contains 16 residues. CDR1 and CDR2 (germline): SQVTM, ANQGSEA. CDR3 loop: CSVEDQVGQGADGYTF. The DNA of the CDR3 is TGCAGCGTTGAAGATCAAGTTGGGCAGGGGGCCGATGGCTACACCTTC.

The gene calls are TRBV29-1 and TRBJ2-7; 7 nucleotides align to TRBD1. CDR3 size: 13 residues. Trimming at V came to 6 bases and at J to 1 base, leaving 6 bases not matched to a gene. The germline gives CDR1 SQVTM, CDR2 ANQGSEA. The CDR3 sequence is CSVEGAESYEQYF. CDR3 DNA: TGCAGCGTAGAGGGGGCCGAATCCTACGAGCAGTACTTC.

The chain uses TRBV7-9 and TRBJ1-6, with 9 bases fitting TRBD1. This CDR3 spans 15 amino acids. CDR1 and CDR2 (germline): SEHNR, FQNEAQ (reference sequence). V gave up 5 bases and J gave up 9 bases; unmatched junction bases: 8. The DNA for the CDR3 is TGTGCCAGCAGCACCCGGGACAGGGTGGCTTCACCCCTCCACTTT. Translated: CASSTRDRVASPLHF.

In nucleotides, the CDR3 is TGTGCCAGCAGCCCGTCGGGACCGATTACTTGGGATGAGCAGTTCTTC. It encodes CASSPSGPITWDEQFF. The V call is TRBV6-6, the J call TRBJ2-1; D assignment may be TRBD1 or TRBD2 (5 bases each). Trimming removed 6 bases from V and 8 bases from J, with 23 bases in between. The CDR3 sequence is 16 residues long. CDR1 and CDR2 (germline): MNHNY, SVGAGI (reference sequence).

The chain links TRBV12-5 to TRBJ1-1, with D possibly matching TRBD1 (5 bases). Germline CDR1 reads LGHNT; CDR2 reads FRNRAP. The V end was cut by 2 bases, the J end by 3 bases, with 13 bases between. The CDR3 is 15 residues long. Written as DNA, the CDR3 is TGTGCTAGTGGTTTGTTCGGGACGGGAGACACTGAAGCTTTCTTT. This codes for CASGLFGTGDTEAFF.

For the CDR3, the DNA is TGCGCCAGCAGCTTGTGGGTTTTGGGACAGAGCAATCAGCCCCAGCATTTT. It encodes CASSLWVLGQSNQPQHF. This chain connects TRBV5-1 to TRBJ1-5; 7 nucleotides line up with TRBD1. CDR3 length: 17 residues. CDR1 and CDR2 from the germline V gene are SGHRS and YFSETQ. Germline trimming cut 1 base from V and 1 base from J; bases unmatched to any gene: 8.

The chain recombines TRBV29-1 with TRBJ1-5, with D tentatively TRBD1 (5 bases). V was clipped by 3 bases and J by 3 bases, with 9 bases between them. Germline assignment: CDR1 SQVTM and CDR2 ANQGSEA. The CDR3 is 13 residues long. The chain's CDR3 is CSVDDGANQPQHF. CDR3 bases: TGCAGCGTTGACGACGGGGCCAATCAGCCCCAGCATTTT.

Only a few counts were recorded for this clone. The CDR3 loop reads CASSTDGEETQYF. The CDR3 DNA sequence: TGTGCCAGCAGCACGGACGGTGAGGAGACCCAGTACTTC. The J gene is TRBJ2-5, the V gene TRBV5-4; D uncertain. The germline CDR1 and CDR2 sequences are SGHNT and YYREEE (reference sequence). V shed 4 bases and J shed 5 bases, with 12 bases lying between them. The CDR3 length is 13 residues. Full variable domain (missing parts from reference TRBV5-4 and TRBJ2-5): ETGVTQSPTHLIKTRGQQVTLRCSSQSGHNTVSWYQQALGQGPQFIFQYYREEENGRGNFPPRFSGLQFPNYSSELNVNALELDDSALYLCASSTDGEETQYFGPGTRLLVL.

The V and J genes are TRBV4-3 and TRBJ2-1, with TRBD1 matching 9 bases. The J segment lost 5 bases and the V segment lost 1 base, leaving 3 bases of the junction unmatched. The germline V gene has CDR1 LGHNA and CDR2 YSLEER. CDR3 size: 15 residues. CDR3 in DNA: TGCGCCAGCAGCCAAGGGACAGGGGCACACAATGAGCAGTTCTTC. Translating gives CASSQGTGAHNEQFF.

The chain combines TRBV7-9 with TRBJ2-1; 9 nucleotides align to TRBD1. Germline V lookup: CDR1 SEHNR, CDR2 FQNEAQ (reference sequence). J was trimmed by 6 bases and V by 3 bases; bases with no gene match: 15. This CDR3 region has 18 residues. CDR3 protein: CASSLSPVGQGIVNEQFF. In DNA form, the CDR3 reads TGTGCCAGCAGCTTGTCGCCCGTAGGACAGGGGATCGTCAATGAGCAGTTCTTC.

This chain joins TRBV10-3 and TRBJ2-3, with 8 bases that match TRBD1. Per germline, CDR1 ENHRY and CDR2 SYGVKD. The CDR3 is made up of 17 amino acids. V gave up 2 bases and J gave up 2 bases; unmatched junction bases: 9. The CDR3 nucleotides are TGTGCCATCAGTGAGCCCCGAGGGGACAGGCTCACAGATACGCAGTATTTT. Translated, it gives CAISEPRGDRLTDTQYF.

The chain joins TRBV2 to TRBJ2-7; a possible D gene is TRBD1 (6 bases). Germline V lookup: CDR1 SNHLY, CDR2 FYNNEI. Trimming left V 6 bases short and J 0 bases short, with 12 bases between. CDR3 length: 14 residues. The CDR3 DNA is TGTGCCAGCAGCAGCAGGGACAACTCCTACGAGCAGTACTTC. Amino acid sequence: CASSSRDNSYEQYF.

This rearrangement joins TRBV7-9 to TRBJ2-1; D gene ambiguous. Germline V gene data show CDR1 as SEHNR and CDR2 as FQNEAQ (reference sequence). Deletions cut 2 bases from V and 0 bases from J, with 8 bases between. This CDR3 comprises 15 residues. The CDR3: CASSLLKHSYNEQFF. Here the CDR3 DNA reads TGTGCCAGCAGCTTACTTAAGCACTCCTACAATGAGCAGTTCTTC.

The chain links TRBV7-2 to TRBJ2-3; 13 bases align to TRBD2. V was clipped by 3 bases and J by 1 base; unmatched bases: 1. Germline V CDR1 and CDR2: SGHTA, FQGNSA. The length of the CDR3 is 16 residues. CDR3 in DNA: TGTGCCAGCAGCTTGGGACTAGCGGGGCGCACAGATACGCAGTATTTT. This translates into CASSLGLAGRTDTQYF.

The chain uses TRBV5-4 and TRBJ1-5, with D perhaps TRBD1 (5 bases). The CDR3 is made up of 15 amino acids. The V end was cut by 0 bases, the J end by 2 bases, with 9 bases between. Germline V CDR1 and CDR2: SGHNT, YYREEE (reference sequence). This chain's CDR3 is CASSLAEGGNQPQHF. For the CDR3, the DNA is TGTGCCAGCAGCTTGGCGGAAGGGGGCAATCAGCCCCAGCATTTT.

J is TRBJ2-2 and V is TRBV6-1; perhaps D is TRBD1 or TRBD2 (5 bases each). CDR1 is MNHNS and CDR2 is SASEGT in the germline V gene. Trimming stripped 0 bases from V and 6 bases from J, with 14 bases between. The CDR3 spans 16 residues. CDR3 amino acids: CASSEAPGTGAGELFF. CDR3 DNA: TGTGCCAGCAGTGAAGCGCCAGGGACGGGTGCCGGGGAGCTGTTTTTT.

The rearrangement uses TRBV6-5 and TRBJ1-2; perhaps TRBD1 as D (6 bases). In germline, CDR1 is MNHEY, CDR2 SVGAGI. This CDR3 spans 13 amino acids. V lost 0 bases, J lost 8 bases, and 10 bases lay in between. The CDR3 sequence: CASSYSTGWGYTF. DNA of the CDR3: TGTGCCAGCAGTTACTCGACAGGCTGGGGCTACACCTTC.

The V gene is TRBV29-1, the J gene TRBJ2-5, with 8 bases identical to TRBD1. This CDR3 contains 13 residues. Trimming cost V 4 bases and J 4 bases; bases outside gene matches: 5. Germline lookup yields CDR1 SQVTM and CDR2 ANQGSEA. CDR3 loop: CSVGPGQVETQYF. In nucleotides, the CDR3 is TGCAGCGTTGGGCCGGGACAGGTAGAGACCCAGTACTTC.

The chain employs TRBV7-2 and TRBJ1-1, with D hard to call. The CDR3 sequence is 13 residues long. The germline gives CDR1 SGHTA, CDR2 FQGNSA. The germline V and J ends were trimmed by 2 bases and 6 bases, with 10 bases remaining between them. The CDR3 DNA reads as TGTGCCAGCAGCTTACTGACCGGCGCTGAAGCTTTCTTT. Encoded protein: CASSLLTGAEAFF.

The gene calls are TRBV7-9 and TRBJ2-1, with D tentatively TRBD2 (5 bases). This CDR3 contains 15 residues. The V end was cut by 3 bases, the J end by 4 bases, with 13 bases between. CDR1 SEHNR and CDR2 FQNEAQ come from the germline V gene (reference sequence). CDR3: CASSFPGSSYNEQFF. The CDR3 DNA follows: TGTGCCAGCAGCTTCCCGGGGTCTTCATACAATGAGCAGTTCTTC.

The chain links TRBV6-5 to TRBJ2-4; TRBD1 might be the D (5 bases). The length of the CDR3 is 14 residues. Trimming removed 2 bases from V and 6 bases from J, with 11 bases in between. Germline-derived CDR1 and CDR2 are MNHEY and SVGAGI. Here the CDR3 reads CASSYDLRGNIQYF. For the CDR3, the DNA is TGTGCCAGCAGTTACGACCTAAGGGGAAACATTCAGTACTTC.

The rearrangement uses TRBV5-6 and TRBJ1-2, with D tentatively TRBD1 (6 bases). The CDR3 is 13 residues long. Trimming pared 6 bases from V and 6 bases from J, leaving 15 bases between. Germline V gives CDR1 SGHDT, CDR2 YYEEEE. CDR3 protein: CASIPWSGDGYTF. The CDR3 nucleotides read TGTGCCAGCATCCCTTGGTCAGGGGATGGCTACACCTTC.

This chain joins TRBV2 and TRBJ2-1, with D perhaps matching TRBD2 (7 bases). The CDR3 consists of 15 residues. CDR1 and CDR2 (germline): SNHLY, FYNNEI. The ends were cut back, 4 bases at V and 8 bases at J, with 18 bases in the middle. The CDR3 loop is CASSVGGGAVYEQFF. CDR3 in DNA: TGTGCCAGCAGTGTCGGTGGGGGGGCCGTCTATGAGCAGTTCTTC.

The rearrangement uses TRBV4-1 and TRBJ2-3; TRBD1 agrees at 9 bases. Looked up from germline, CDR1 is MGHRA and CDR2 is YSYEKL. The CDR3 length is 15 residues. J lost 3 bases, V lost 3 bases, and 4 bases had no gene match. The CDR3 sequence is CASSQIGQGTDTQYF. For the CDR3, the DNA is TGCGCCAGCAGCCAGATAGGACAGGGGACAGATACGCAGTATTTT.

In this sample, this clone turned up a few times. The genes are TRBV7-2 and TRBJ2-7, with no clear D. CDR1 and CDR2 from the germline V gene are SGHTA and FQGNSA. V was clipped by 6 bases and J by 2 bases, with 11 bases between them. This CDR3 has 13 residues. DNA for the CDR3: TGTGCCAGCAGGGCGCTGAGTACCTACGAGCAGTACTTC. Translation gives CASRALSTYEQYF.